This T cell receptor beta chain was sequenced for a study of T-cell memory formation after mild COVID-19. 5'RACE with constant-segment primers yielded barcoded, UMI-tagged TCR alpha and TCR beta cDNA libraries. MiXCR, applied by TCRdb to the 5' RACE reads, yields one record per CDR3 protein. The sample records around 260,000 distinct CDR3 sequences, around 15% being singletons. General observations from the study: Clones contracting over day 15 to 85 were CD4/CD8 balanced, with later expanders leaning CD4+. Mostly located in CM and EM were contracting CD4+ clones, with contracting CD8+ clones located in EMRA.

This clonotype appeared a few times. The antigen remains undetermined. This sequence originates from a man between 18 and 29 years old who had mild COVID-19 (a few samples of this study predate the infection). Cell type and time point are not known. Sequences were obtained from PBMCs or a T cell subset sorted from them (not recorded which).

The CDR3 DNA reads as TGCGCCAGCAGCTTCACCCCCAGGGATGGTGGCAATCAGCCCCAGCATTTT. Protein sequence: CASSFTPRDGGNQPQHF. The V and J genes are TRBV5-1 and TRBJ1-5; possible D gene TRBD1, 5 bases. V shed 2 bases and J shed 2 bases, with 17 bases lying between them. The CDR3 has 17 amino acids. CDR1 and CDR2 from the germline V gene are SGHRS and YFSETQ.